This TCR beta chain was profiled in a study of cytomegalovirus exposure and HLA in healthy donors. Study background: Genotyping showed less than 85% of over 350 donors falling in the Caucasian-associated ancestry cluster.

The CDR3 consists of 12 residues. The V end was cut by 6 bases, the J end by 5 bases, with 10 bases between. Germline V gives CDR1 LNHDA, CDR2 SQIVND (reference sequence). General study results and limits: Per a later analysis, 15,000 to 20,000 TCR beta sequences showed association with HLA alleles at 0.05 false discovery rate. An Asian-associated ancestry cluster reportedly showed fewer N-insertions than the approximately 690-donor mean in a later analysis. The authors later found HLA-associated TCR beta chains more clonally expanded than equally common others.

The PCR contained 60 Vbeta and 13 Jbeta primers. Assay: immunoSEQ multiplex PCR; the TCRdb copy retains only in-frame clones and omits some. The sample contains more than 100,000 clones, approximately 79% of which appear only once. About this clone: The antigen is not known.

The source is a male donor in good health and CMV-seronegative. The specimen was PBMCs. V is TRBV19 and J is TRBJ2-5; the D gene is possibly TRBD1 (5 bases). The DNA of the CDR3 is TGTGCCAGTAGCTTGACAGCGGAGACCCAGTACTTC. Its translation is CASSLTAETQYF.